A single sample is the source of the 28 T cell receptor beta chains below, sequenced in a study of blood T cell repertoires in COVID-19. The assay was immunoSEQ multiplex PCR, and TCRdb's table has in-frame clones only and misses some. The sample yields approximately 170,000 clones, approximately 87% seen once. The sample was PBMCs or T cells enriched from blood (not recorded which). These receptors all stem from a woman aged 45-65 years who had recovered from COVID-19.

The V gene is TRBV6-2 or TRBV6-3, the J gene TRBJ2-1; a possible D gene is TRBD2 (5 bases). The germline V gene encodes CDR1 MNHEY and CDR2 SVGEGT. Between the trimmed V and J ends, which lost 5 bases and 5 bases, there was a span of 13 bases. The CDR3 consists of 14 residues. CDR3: CASSKQEVHNEQFF. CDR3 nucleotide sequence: TGTGCCAGCAGTAAGCAGGAGGTTCACAATGAGCAGTTCTTC.

CDR3 sequence (DNA): TGTGCCAGCACCACCATGGGCCCAGGGACCCAGTACTTC. It yields the protein CASTTMGPGTQYF. The chain couples TRBV6-5 to TRBJ2-5; no definite D call. The CDR3 runs 13 residues. From germline, CDR1 is MNHEY and CDR2 SVGAGI. With 7 bases removed from V and 7 bases from J, the gap between germline ends came to 16 bases.

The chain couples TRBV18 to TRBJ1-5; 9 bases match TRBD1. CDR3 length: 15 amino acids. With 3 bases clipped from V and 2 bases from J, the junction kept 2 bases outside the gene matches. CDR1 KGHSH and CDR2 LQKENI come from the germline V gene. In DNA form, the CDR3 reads TGTGCCAGCTCACCCCGGACAGGGGGCAATCAGCCCCAGCATTTT. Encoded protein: CASSPRTGGNQPQHF.

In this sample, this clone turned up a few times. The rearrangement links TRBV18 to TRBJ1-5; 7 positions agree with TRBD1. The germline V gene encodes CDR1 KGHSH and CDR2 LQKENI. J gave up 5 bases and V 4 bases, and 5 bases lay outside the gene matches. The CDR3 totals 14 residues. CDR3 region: CASSLGQAHQPQHF. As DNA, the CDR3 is TGTGCCAGCTCACTCGGACAGGCGCATCAGCCCCAGCATTTT.

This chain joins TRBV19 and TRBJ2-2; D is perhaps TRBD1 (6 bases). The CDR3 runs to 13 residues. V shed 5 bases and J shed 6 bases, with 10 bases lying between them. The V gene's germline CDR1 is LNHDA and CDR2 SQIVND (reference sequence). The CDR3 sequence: CASSGNRAGELFF. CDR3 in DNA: TGTGCCAGTAGTGGGAACAGGGCCGGGGAGCTGTTTTTT. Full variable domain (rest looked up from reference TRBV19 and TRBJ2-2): DGGITQSPKYLFRKEGQNVTLSCEQNLNHDAMYWYRQDPGQGLRLIYYSQIVNDFQKGDIAEGYSVSREKKESFPLTVTSAQKNPTAFYLCASSGNRAGELFFGEGSRLTVL.

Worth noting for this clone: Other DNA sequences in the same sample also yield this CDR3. DNA of the CDR3: TGTGCCAGCAGCCAAGAGGGGGCAGGGGAGCAGTACGTC. It codes for CASSQEGAGEQYV. J is TRBJ2-7 and V is TRBV3-1 (or the pseudogene TRBV3-2); possible D gene TRBD1, 6 bases. V was cut by 0 bases and J by 7 bases, with 10 bases left in between. Germline V gene sequence: CDR1 LGHDT, CDR2 YNNKEL (reference sequence). The CDR3 is made up of 13 amino acids.

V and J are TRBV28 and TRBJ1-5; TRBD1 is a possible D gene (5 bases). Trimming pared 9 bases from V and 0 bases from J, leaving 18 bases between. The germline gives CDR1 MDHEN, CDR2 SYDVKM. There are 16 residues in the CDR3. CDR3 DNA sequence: TGTGCCAGTTCGGGGGACTCTCTTTATAGCAATCAGCCCCAGCATTTT. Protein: CASSGDSLYSNQPQHF. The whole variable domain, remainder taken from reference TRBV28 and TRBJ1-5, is DVKVTQSSRYLVKRTGEKVFLECVQDMDHENMFWYRQDPGLGLRLIYFSYDVKMKEKGDIPEGYSVSREKKERFSLILESASTNQTSMYLCASSGDSLYSNQPQHFGDGTRLSIL.

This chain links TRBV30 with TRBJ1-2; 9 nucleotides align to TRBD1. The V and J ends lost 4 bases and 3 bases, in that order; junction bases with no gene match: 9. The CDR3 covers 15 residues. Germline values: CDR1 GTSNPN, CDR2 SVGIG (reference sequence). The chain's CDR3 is CAWNRQGVGDYGYTF. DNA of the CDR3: TGTGCCTGGAATCGACAGGGGGTTGGGGACTATGGCTACACCTTC.

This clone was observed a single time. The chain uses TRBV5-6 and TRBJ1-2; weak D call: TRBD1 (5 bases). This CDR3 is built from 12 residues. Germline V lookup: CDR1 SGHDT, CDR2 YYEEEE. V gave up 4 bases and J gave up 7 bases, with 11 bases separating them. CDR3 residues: CASSDGRVGYTF. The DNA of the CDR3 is TGTGCCAGCAGCGACGGCAGGGTTGGCTACACCTTC. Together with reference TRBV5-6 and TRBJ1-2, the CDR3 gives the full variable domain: DAGVTQSPTHLIKTRGQQVTLRCSPKSGHDTVSWYQQALGQGPQFIFQYYEEEERQRGNFPDRFSGHQFPNYSSELNVNALLLGDSALYLCASSDGRVGYTFGSGTRLTVV.

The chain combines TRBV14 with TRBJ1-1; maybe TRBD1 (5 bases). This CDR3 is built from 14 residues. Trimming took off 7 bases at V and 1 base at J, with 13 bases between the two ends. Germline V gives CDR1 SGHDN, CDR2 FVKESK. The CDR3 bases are TGTGCCAGCAACCGGAGGGGTACGAACACTGAAGCTTTCTTT. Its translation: CASNRRGTNTEAFF.

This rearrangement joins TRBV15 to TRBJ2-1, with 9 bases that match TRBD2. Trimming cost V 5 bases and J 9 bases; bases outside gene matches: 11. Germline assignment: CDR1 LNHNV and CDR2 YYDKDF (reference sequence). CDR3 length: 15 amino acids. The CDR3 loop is CATSSLRGGLAEQFF. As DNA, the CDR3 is TGTGCCACCAGCTCCCTGCGGGGGGGCCTGGCTGAGCAGTTCTTC.

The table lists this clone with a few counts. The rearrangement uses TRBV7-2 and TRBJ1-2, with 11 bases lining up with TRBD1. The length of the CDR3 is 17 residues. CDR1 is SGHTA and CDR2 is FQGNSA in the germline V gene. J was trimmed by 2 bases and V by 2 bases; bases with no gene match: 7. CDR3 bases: TGTGCCAGCAGCTTAAACCGGGACAGGGGGAGGAACTATGGCTACACCTTC. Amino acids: CASSLNRDRGRNYGYTF.

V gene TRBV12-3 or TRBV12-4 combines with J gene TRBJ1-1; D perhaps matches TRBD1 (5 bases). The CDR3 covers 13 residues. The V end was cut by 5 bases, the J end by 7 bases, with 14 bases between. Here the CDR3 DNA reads TGTGCCAGCAGTGCGGACACACCCCATGAAGCTTTCTTT. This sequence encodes CASSADTPHEAFF.

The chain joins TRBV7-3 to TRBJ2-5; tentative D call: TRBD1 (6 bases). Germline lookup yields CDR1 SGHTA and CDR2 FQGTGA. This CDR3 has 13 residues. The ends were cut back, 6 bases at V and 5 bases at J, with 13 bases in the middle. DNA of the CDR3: TGTGCCAGCAGAAGATACAGGGACGAGACCCAGTACTTC. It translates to CASRRYRDETQYF.

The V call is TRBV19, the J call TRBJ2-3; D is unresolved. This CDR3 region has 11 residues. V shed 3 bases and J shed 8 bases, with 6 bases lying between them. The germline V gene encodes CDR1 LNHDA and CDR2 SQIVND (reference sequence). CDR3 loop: CASSIGPTQYF. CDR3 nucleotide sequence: TGTGCCAGTAGTATCGGTCCTACGCAGTATTTT.

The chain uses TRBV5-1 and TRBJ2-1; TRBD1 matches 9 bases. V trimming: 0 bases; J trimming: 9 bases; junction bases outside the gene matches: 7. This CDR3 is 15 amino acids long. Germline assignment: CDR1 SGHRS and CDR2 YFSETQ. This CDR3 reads CASSLVTGGFSEQFF. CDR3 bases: TGCGCCAGCAGCTTGGTGACAGGGGGTTTTAGTGAGCAGTTCTTC.

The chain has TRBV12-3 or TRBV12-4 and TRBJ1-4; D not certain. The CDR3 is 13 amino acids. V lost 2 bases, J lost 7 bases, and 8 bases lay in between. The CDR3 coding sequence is TGTGCCAGCAGTTTAAGGGAGGGTGAAAAACTGTTTTTT. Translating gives CASSLREGEKLFF.

The CDR3, as DNA: TGTGCCAGCAGCTCCGGGGTGGGGTATCAGCCCCAGCATTTT. This gives the protein CASSSGVGYQPQHF. The chain carries TRBV28 and TRBJ1-5; no reliable D call. This CDR3 is 14 amino acids long. The ends were cut back, 6 bases at V and 5 bases at J, with 14 bases in the middle. Germline lookup yields CDR1 MDHEN and CDR2 SYDVKM.

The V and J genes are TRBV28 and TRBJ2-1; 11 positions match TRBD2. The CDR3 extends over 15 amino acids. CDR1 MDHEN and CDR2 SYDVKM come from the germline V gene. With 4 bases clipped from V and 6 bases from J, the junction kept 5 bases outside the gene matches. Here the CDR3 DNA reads TGTGCCAGCAGTTCTACTAGCGGGGGAATCAATGAGCAGTTCTTC. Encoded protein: CASSSTSGGINEQFF.

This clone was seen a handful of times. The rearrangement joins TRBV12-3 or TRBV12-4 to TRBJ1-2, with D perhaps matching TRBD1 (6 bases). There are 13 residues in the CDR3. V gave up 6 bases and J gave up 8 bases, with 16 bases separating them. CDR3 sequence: CASSTDSKEGYTF. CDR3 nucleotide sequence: TGTGCCAGCAGCACGGACAGCAAGGAGGGCTACACCTTC.

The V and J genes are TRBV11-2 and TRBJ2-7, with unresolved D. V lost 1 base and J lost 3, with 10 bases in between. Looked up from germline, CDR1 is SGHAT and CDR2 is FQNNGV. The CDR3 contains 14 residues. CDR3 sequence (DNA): TGTGCCAGCAGCTTAGGATTTGGCGGCTACGAGCAGTACGTC. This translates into CASSLGFGGYEQYV.

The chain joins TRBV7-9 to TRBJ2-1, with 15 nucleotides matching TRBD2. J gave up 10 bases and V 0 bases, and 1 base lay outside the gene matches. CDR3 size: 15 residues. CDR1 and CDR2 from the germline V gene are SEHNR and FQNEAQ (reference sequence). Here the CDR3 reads CASSLAGTSGREQFF. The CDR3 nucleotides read TGTGCCAGCAGCTTAGCGGGGACTAGCGGGAGGGAGCAGTTCTTC.

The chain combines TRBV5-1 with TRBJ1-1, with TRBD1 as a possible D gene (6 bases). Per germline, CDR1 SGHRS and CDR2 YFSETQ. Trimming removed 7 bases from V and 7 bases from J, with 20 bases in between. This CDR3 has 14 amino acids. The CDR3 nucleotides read TGCGCCAGCGGGGAGGGGACAACGAAAAGTGAAGCTTTCTTT. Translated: CASGEGTTKSEAFF.

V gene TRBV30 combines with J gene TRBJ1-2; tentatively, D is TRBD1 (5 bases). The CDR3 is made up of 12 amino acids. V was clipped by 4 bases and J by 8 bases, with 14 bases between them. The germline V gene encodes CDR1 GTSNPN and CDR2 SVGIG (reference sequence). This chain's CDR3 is CAWKPYRGGYTF. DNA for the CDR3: TGTGCCTGGAAACCTTACCGGGGGGGCTACACCTTC.

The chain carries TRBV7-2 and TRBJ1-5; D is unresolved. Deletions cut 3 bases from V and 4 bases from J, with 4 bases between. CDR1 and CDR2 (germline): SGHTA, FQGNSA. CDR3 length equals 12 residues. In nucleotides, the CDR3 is TGTGCCAGCAGCTTCCCGAATCAGCCCCAGCATTTT. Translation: CASSFPNQPQHF.

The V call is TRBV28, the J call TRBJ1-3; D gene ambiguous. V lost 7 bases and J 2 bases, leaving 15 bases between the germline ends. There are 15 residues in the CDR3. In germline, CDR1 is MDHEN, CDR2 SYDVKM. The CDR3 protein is CASTTTARAGNTIYF. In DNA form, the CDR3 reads TGTGCCAGCACCACTACCGCCCGGGCTGGAAACACCATATATTTT. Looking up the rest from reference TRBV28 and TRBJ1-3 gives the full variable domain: DVKVTQSSRYLVKRTGEKVFLECVQDMDHENMFWYRQDPGLGLRLIYFSYDVKMKEKGDIPEGYSVSREKKERFSLILESASTNQTSMYLCASTTTARAGNTIYFGEGSWLTVV.

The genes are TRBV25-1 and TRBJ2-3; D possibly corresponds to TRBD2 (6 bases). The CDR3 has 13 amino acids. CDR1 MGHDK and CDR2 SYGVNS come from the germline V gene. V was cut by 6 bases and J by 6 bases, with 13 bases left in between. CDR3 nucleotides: TGTGCCAGCAGCGCCAGGGAGGCGGATACGCAGTATTTT. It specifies CASSAREADTQYF.

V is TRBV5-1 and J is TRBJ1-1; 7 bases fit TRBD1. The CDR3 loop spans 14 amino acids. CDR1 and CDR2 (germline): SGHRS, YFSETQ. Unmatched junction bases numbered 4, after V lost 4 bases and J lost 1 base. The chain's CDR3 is CASSPGTENTEAFF. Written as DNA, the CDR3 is TGCGCCAGCAGCCCCGGGACAGAGAACACTGAAGCTTTCTTT.